Below, 13 T cell receptor beta chains from the same sample are listed, as sequenced in a study of blood T cell repertoires in COVID-19. Profiling relied on immunoSEQ multiplex PCR, and the TCRdb table lists in-frame clones only, not all of them. The sample shows approximately 120,000 clones, approximately 85% of them seen only once. The sample comprised peripheral blood. The receptors were gathered from a man older than 75 with active or convalescent COVID-19.

V gene TRBV6-6 combines with J gene TRBJ2-7; tentatively, D is TRBD2 (5 bases). The CDR3 runs to 14 residues. Per the germline V gene, CDR1 is MNHNY and CDR2 is SVGAGI (reference sequence). V gave up 2 bases and J gave up 6 bases, with 14 bases separating them. The CDR3 is CASSYGPGSGEQYF. The CDR3 nucleotides are TGTGCCAGCAGTTACGGTCCGGGGTCGGGCGAGCAGTACTTC.

V is TRBV28 and J is TRBJ2-1; 8 nucleotides agree with TRBD1. V gave up 3 bases and J gave up 4 bases; unmatched junction bases: 5. Germline assignment: CDR1 MDHEN and CDR2 SYDVKM. This CDR3 has 15 residues. Written as DNA, the CDR3 is TGTGCCAGCAGTTTGCCGACAGGGGTTTACAATGAGCAGTTCTTC. Amino acid sequence: CASSLPTGVYNEQFF.

This chain links TRBV19 with TRBJ1-4; perhaps TRBD1 as D (5 bases). The CDR3 loop spans 12 amino acids. The germline V gene has CDR1 LNHDA and CDR2 SQIVND (reference sequence). V lost 7 bases to trimming and J lost 5 bases, with 8 bases between them. The CDR3 DNA sequence: TGTGCCAGTATCAGGACAAATGAAAAACTGTTTTTT. Its protein is CASIRTNEKLFF.

V gene TRBV5-1 combines with J gene TRBJ2-3; 10 positions match TRBD2. J lost 5 bases, V lost 0 bases, and 15 bases had no gene match. Per germline, CDR1 SGHRS and CDR2 YFSETQ. CDR3 length: 19 amino acids. CDR3 in amino acids: CASSLVLGVSGGVGDTQYF. CDR3 DNA: TGCGCCAGCAGCTTGGTGCTTGGTGTGAGCGGGGGGGTCGGAGATACGCAGTATTTT.

The V and J genes are TRBV28 and TRBJ1-2; 9 nucleotides align to TRBD1. CDR3 length: 15 residues. V lost 5 bases and J lost 7; bases outside the gene matches: 11. Germline CDR1 is MDHEN and CDR2 is SYDVKM. The CDR3 is CASSQTGGIAGGYTF. The CDR3, as DNA: TGTGCCAGCAGTCAGACAGGGGGGATAGCTGGTGGCTACACCTTC.

The chain has TRBV7-2 and TRBJ2-5; 7 nucleotides line up with TRBD2. The V gene end was trimmed by 4 bases and the J gene end by 5 bases; junction bases not matched to a gene: 13. Germline assignment: CDR1 SGHTA and CDR2 FQGNSA. The CDR3 contains 16 residues. Written as DNA, the CDR3 is TGTGCCAGCAGCTCCTCCGGGACGGGGGGTAGGGAGACCCAGTACTTC. It translates to CASSSSGTGGRETQYF.

This chain connects TRBV6-1 to TRBJ1-5; no definite D call. Germline assignment: CDR1 MNHNS and CDR2 SASEGT. Trimming cost V 2 bases and J 5 bases, with 16 bases left between them. This CDR3 contains 16 residues. CDR3 residues: CASSETPKGSDQPQHF. The CDR3, as DNA: TGTGCCAGCAGTGAAACACCAAAAGGAAGCGATCAGCCCCAGCATTTT.

For the CDR3, the DNA is TGTGCCAGCAGTTTAGTTAGCAGCGAGCAGTTCTTC. It yields the protein CASSLVSSEQFF. The chain combines TRBV12-3 or TRBV12-4 with TRBJ2-1; no clear D. The CDR3 runs 12 residues. V was pared by 1 base and J by 10 bases, with 8 bases between.

The V and J genes are TRBV3-1 (or the pseudogene TRBV3-2) and TRBJ2-3; 11 positions agree with TRBD2. V trimming: 4 bases; J trimming: 3 bases; junction bases outside the gene matches: 6. In germline, CDR1 is LGHDT, CDR2 YNNKEL (reference sequence). This CDR3 is 16 amino acids long. DNA for the CDR3: TGTGCCAGCAGCCCAATAGCGGGGGGGCCAACAGATACGCAGTATTTT. Residues: CASSPIAGGPTDTQYF.

V and J are TRBV27 and TRBJ1-1; no definite D call. CDR3 length: 13 residues. Germline-derived CDR1 and CDR2 are MNHEY and SMNVEV (reference sequence). V lost 6 bases and J 1 base, leaving 9 bases between the germline ends. The CDR3 reads CASRRYGNTEAFF. CDR3 DNA: TGTGCCAGCAGGAGATACGGGAACACTGAAGCTTTCTTT.

The chain links TRBV24-1 to TRBJ1-2; D unresolved. Per germline, CDR1 KGHDR and CDR2 SFDVKD. The CDR3 spans 13 residues. The germline V and J ends were trimmed by 4 bases and 4 bases, with 9 bases remaining between them. The CDR3 DNA reads as TGTGCCACCAGTGAGGCGGGCCTCTATGGCTACACCTTC. Protein: CATSEAGLYGYTF.

This clone has only one observation. As DNA, the CDR3 is TGTGCCAGCAGCCAAGTTATGGGACAGGGGTCCGGGGAGCTGTTTTTT. Its protein product is CASSQVMGQGSGELFF. This chain links TRBV4-2 with TRBJ2-2, with 10 bases fitting TRBD1. The V segment lost 1 base and the J segment 6 bases; nucleotides outside the gene matches: 5. Germline CDR1 reads LGHNA; CDR2 reads YNFKEQ. The CDR3 contains 16 residues.

The chain employs TRBV7-9 and TRBJ1-1; D not certain. CDR3 length equals 15 residues. Looked up from germline, CDR1 is SEHNR and CDR2 is FQNEAQ (reference sequence). Trimming cost V 1 base and J 0 bases, with 9 bases left between them. In DNA form, the CDR3 reads TGTGCCAGCAGCTTAGTAGCCGTCTTGAACACTGAAGCTTTCTTT. Translation: CASSLVAVLNTEAFF.